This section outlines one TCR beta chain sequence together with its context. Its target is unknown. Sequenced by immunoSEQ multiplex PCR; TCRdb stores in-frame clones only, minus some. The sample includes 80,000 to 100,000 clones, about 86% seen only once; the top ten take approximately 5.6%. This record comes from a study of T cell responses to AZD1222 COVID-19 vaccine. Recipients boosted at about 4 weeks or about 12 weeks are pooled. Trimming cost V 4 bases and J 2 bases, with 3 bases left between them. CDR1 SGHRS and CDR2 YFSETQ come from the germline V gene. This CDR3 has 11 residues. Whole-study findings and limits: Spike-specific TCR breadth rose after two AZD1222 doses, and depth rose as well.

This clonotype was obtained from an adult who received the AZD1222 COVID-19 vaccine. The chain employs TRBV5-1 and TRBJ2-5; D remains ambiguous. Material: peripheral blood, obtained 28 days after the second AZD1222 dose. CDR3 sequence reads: CASSVQETQYF. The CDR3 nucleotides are TGCGCCAGCAGCGTACAAGAGACCCAGTACTTC. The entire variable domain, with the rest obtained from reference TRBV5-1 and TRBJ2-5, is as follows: KAGVTQTPRYLIKTRGQQVTLSCSPISGHRSVSWYQQTPGQGLQFLFEYFSETQRNKGNFPGRFSGRQFSNSRSEMNVSTLELGDSALYLCASSVQETQYFGPGTRLLVL.